Listed below are T cell receptor beta chains from one sample, sequenced in a study of blood T cell repertoires in COVID-19. The data were produced by immunoSEQ multiplex PCR, yet TCRdb's version contains in-frame clones alone and is incomplete. The repertoire consists of fewer than 600,000 clones, with approximately 88% occurring once and the leading ten covering approximately 1.8%. What was sequenced was PBMCs or T cells enriched from blood (not recorded which). The receptor set was obtained from a woman aged 35 to 49 who had recovered from COVID-19. CDR3s include the opening cysteine and the closing phenylalanine or tryptophan. The order of the fields is J gene, V gene, CDR3 protein.

J gene: TRBJ1-4
V gene: TRBV19
CDR3 protein: CATKIGDRDDEKLFF

J gene: TRBJ2-3
V gene: TRBV9
CDR3 protein: CASSVRTSGPLTDTQYF

J gene: TRBJ2-7
V gene: TRBV20-1
CDR3 protein: CSASAPGAGGSMKQYF

J gene: TRBJ2-3
V gene: TRBV5-1
CDR3 protein: CASSLALGSTDTQYF

J gene: TRBJ2-3
V gene: TRBV6-2/TRBV6-3
CDR3 protein: CASSYGGSTDTQYF

J gene: TRBJ2-2
V gene: TRBV6-5
CDR3 protein: CASSYRPKLTGELFF

J gene: TRBJ2-2
V gene: TRBV7-2
CDR3 protein: CASSPRLSQGTYTGELFF

J gene: TRBJ2-7
V gene: TRBV4-2
CDR3 protein: CASSQVRDRGSYEQYF

J gene: TRBJ2-7
V gene: TRBV29-1
CDR3 protein: CSVVLTAEQYF

J gene: TRBJ2-7
V gene: TRBV18
CDR3 protein: CASRQEVYEQYF

J gene: TRBJ2-7
V gene: TRBV5-6
CDR3 protein: CASSLGTSLGHEQYF

J gene: TRBJ2-5
V gene: TRBV24-1
CDR3 protein: CATSDTGVETQYF

J gene: TRBJ2-1
V gene: TRBV10-3
CDR3 protein: CAISLPLYPNEQFF

J gene: TRBJ2-7
V gene: TRBV19
CDR3 protein: CASSIKQGTYEQYF

J gene: TRBJ2-2
V gene: TRBV7-8
CDR3 protein: CASSLWTSGRAGELFF

J gene: TRBJ2-3
V gene: TRBV4-3
CDR3 protein: CASSQNDDAALTTDTQYF

J gene: TRBJ1-2
V gene: TRBV4-3
CDR3 protein: CASSQTGAYGYTF